This is a list of T cell receptor beta chains from one sample in a study of blood T cell repertoires in COVID-19. Assay: immunoSEQ multiplex PCR; the TCRdb copy retains only in-frame clones and omits some. The sample lists fewer than 200,000 clones; roughly 82% were seen once. The sequenced material came from PBMCs or T cells enriched from blood (not recorded which). Receptors originate from a woman aged 55-75 years with acute COVID-19. CDR3s include the opening cysteine and the closing phenylalanine or tryptophan. The order of the fields is clone size, J gene, D gene, V gene, CDR3 DNA, CDR3 protein. D genes are given only for firm matches. Expanded clones get a size class; other rows say once, few or many, or leave the size out.

clone_size: .
j_call: TRBJ2-5
d_call: .
v_call: TRBV15
cdr3_nt: TGTGCCACCAGCAGAGATTATGAGGTCCGGGCCAGGGAAGAGACCCAGTACTTC
cdr3_aa: CATSRDYEVRAREETQYF

clone_size: once
j_call: TRBJ1-5
d_call: TRBD1
v_call: TRBV11-2
cdr3_nt: TGTGCCAGCAGCCTGACAGGGCGACTCAATCAGCCCCAGCATTTT
cdr3_aa: CASSLTGRLNQPQHF

clone_size: .
j_call: TRBJ1-4
d_call: .
v_call: TRBV29-1
cdr3_nt: TGCAGCGTCCCAGGTACAGCCAATGAAAAACTGTTTTTT
cdr3_aa: CSVPGTANEKLFF

clone_size: .
j_call: TRBJ2-1
d_call: .
v_call: TRBV15
cdr3_nt: TGTGCCACCAGCAGAGAGGACTGGAGCTCCTACAATGAGCAGTTCTTC
cdr3_aa: CATSREDWSSYNEQFF

clone_size: .
j_call: TRBJ1-2
d_call: .
v_call: TRBV6-1
cdr3_nt: TGTGCCAGCAGTGAAAGGGACACCTTTAACTATGGCTACACCTTC
cdr3_aa: CASSERDTFNYGYTF

clone_size: .
j_call: TRBJ1-1
d_call: TRBD1
v_call: TRBV9
cdr3_nt: TGTGCCAGCAGCGCGAGGACAGGATCTCTCGAAGCTTTCTTT
cdr3_aa: CASSARTGSLEAFF

clone_size: .
j_call: TRBJ1-6
d_call: .
v_call: TRBV6-1
cdr3_nt: TGTGCCAGCAGTGATACCACACAGGGATCACCCCTCCACTTT
cdr3_aa: CASSDTTQGSPLHF

clone_size: .
j_call: TRBJ2-1
d_call: TRBD1
v_call: TRBV12-3/TRBV12-4
cdr3_nt: TGTGCCAGCAGCCGGACAGGGAGCAATGAGCAGTTCTTC
cdr3_aa: CASSRTGSNEQFF

clone_size: .
j_call: TRBJ1-2
d_call: TRBD1
v_call: TRBV10-1
cdr3_nt: TGCGCCAGCAGTGATCCGGCAGGGGGGTTGGCCTTC
cdr3_aa: CASSDPAGGLAF

clone_size: .
j_call: TRBJ2-5
d_call: .
v_call: TRBV13
cdr3_nt: TGTGCCAGCAGCCTGGGGCTGGAAGAAGAGACCCAGTACTTC
cdr3_aa: CASSLGLEEETQYF

clone_size: .
j_call: TRBJ1-6
d_call: TRBD1
v_call: TRBV10-1
cdr3_nt: TGCGCCAGCAGTGCCGACAGGGGATCCTATAATTCACCCCTCCACTTT
cdr3_aa: CASSADRGSYNSPLHF

clone_size: .
j_call: TRBJ1-2
d_call: .
v_call: TRBV7-6
cdr3_nt: TGTGCCAGCAGCTTAGGGGCCCCTGTGAACTATGGCTACACCTTC
cdr3_aa: CASSLGAPVNYGYTF

clone_size: once
j_call: TRBJ2-4
d_call: .
v_call: TRBV9
cdr3_nt: TGTGCCAGCAGCGTGGGGTTGCAGGACCGGGGCAAAAACATTCAGTACTTC
cdr3_aa: CASSVGLQDRGKNIQYF

clone_size: .
j_call: TRBJ1-4
d_call: TRBD1
v_call: TRBV5-1
cdr3_nt: TGCGCCAGCAGCGTCGGACAGGGAAATGAAAAACTGTTTTTT
cdr3_aa: CASSVGQGNEKLFF

clone_size: .
j_call: TRBJ1-2
d_call: .
v_call: TRBV30
cdr3_nt: TGTGCCTGGAGTAGGGAGACCTATGGCTACACCTTC
cdr3_aa: CAWSRETYGYTF

clone_size: .
j_call: TRBJ2-7
d_call: TRBD2
v_call: TRBV30
cdr3_nt: TGTGCCTGGAGTGTACTAGCGTCCCCCTACGAGCAGTACTTC
cdr3_aa: CAWSVLASPYEQYF